Below, one TCR beta chain is given with its context. This sample is drawn from a study of control samples from healthy donors and cancer patients. TCRdb's copy holds only in-frame clones and misses some; the assay was immunoSEQ multiplex PCR. The table records over 100,000 clones, around 88% of them present only once. The germline gives CDR1 SGHRS, CDR2 YFSETQ. V was pared by 5 bases and J by 6 bases, with 12 bases of the junction left unmatched. The CDR3 is made up of 16 amino acids. The TCR originated in a woman in her fifties or sixties in good health. The chain carries TRBV5-1 and TRBJ2-3; 10 nucleotides align to TRBD1. Input material: blood. DNA for the CDR3: TGCGCCAGCAGTTCCTACTCGGACAGGGGGATGGATACGCAGTATTTT. Its translation is CASSSYSDRGMDTQYF.